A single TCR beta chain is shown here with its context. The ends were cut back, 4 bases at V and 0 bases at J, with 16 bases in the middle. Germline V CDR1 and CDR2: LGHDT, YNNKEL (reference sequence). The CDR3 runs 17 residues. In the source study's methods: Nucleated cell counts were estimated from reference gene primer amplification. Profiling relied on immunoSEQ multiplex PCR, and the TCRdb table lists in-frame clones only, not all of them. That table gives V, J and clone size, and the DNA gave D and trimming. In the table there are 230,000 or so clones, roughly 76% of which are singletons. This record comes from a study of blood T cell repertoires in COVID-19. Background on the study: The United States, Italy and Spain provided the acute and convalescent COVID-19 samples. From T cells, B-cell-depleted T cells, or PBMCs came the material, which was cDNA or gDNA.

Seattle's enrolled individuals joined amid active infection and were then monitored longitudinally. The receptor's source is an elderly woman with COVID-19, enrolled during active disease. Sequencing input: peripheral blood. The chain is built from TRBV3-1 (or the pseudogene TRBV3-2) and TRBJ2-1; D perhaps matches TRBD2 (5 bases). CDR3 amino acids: CASSPSPSGSSYNEQFF. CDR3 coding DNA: TGTGCCAGCAGCCCGAGCCCCAGCGGAAGCTCCTACAATGAGCAGTTCTTC.